This paragraph covers one T cell receptor (beta chain) sequence. Antigen unknown. Each CDR3 protein gets one entry after TCRdb re-called the reads with MiXCR. The sample carries approximately 500,000 distinct CDR3 sequences, around 35% recorded once. These data belong to a study of T cell repertoires in cytomegalovirus infection. V was shortened by 6 bases and J by 3 bases, with 3 bases between the two germline ends. Germline lookup yields CDR1 MNHNY and CDR2 SVGAGI (reference sequence). This CDR3 contains 10 residues. The sequence was collected from a human donor in good health (CMV status not recorded). Some clones in this sample may be carry-over from other donors' samples. This chain uses TRBV6-6 with TRBJ2-7; D unresolved. The starting material was cultured PBMCs, obtained from culture after CMV antigen stimulation. CDR3 protein: CASRNYEQYF. In DNA form, the CDR3 reads TGTGCCAGCAGGAACTACGAGCAGTACTTC.